This T cell receptor (beta chain) was retrieved from a study of OX40 agonist ivuxolimab in advanced cancers. Overall study context: Partial responses were recorded for three patients, including one with hepatocellular carcinoma and two with cutaneous melanoma. Study outcomes and limitations: More expanded clones were found, on average, in CD8+ than in CD4+ T cells. Part of the nonresponder group also had normalized T-cell clonal expansion that was low. Researchers did not establish what antigens the expanded peripheral T cells target.

Produced via immunoSEQ multiplex PCR; TCRdb's table is partial and in-frame only. Of nearly 45,000 clones in the sample, 80% to 90% were seen once. This CDR3 comprises 15 residues. Germline trimming cut 11 bases from V and 7 bases from J; bases unmatched to any gene: 13. Germline CDR1 is SEHNR and CDR2 is FQNEAQ (reference sequence). As concerns this clone: Its antigen is not known.

The sample was CD4+ or CD8+ T cells sorted from blood, taken in a trial of the OX40 agonist ivuxolimab. The chain uses TRBV7-9 and TRBJ2-1, with 11 bases matching TRBD2. This clonotype was sampled from an adult with an advanced solid tumor such as melanoma, head and neck, liver or kidney cancer. The CDR3 nucleotides are TGTGCCGCCAGGGACGCAGGGACTAGCGGTAATGAGCAGTTCTTC. It specifies CAARDAGTSGNEQFF.